This T cell receptor (beta chain) was found in a study of T cell responses to AZD1222 COVID-19 vaccine. TCRdb's copy holds only in-frame clones and misses some; the assay was immunoSEQ multiplex PCR. The sample has roughly 35,000 clones, about nine tenths seen once. Germline values: CDR1 LNHDA, CDR2 SQIVND (reference sequence). This CDR3 is built from 15 residues. J lost 2 bases, V lost 4 bases, and 7 bases had no gene match. V and J are TRBV19 and TRBJ1-1; 7 nucleotides agree with TRBD1. The sequencing used peripheral blood, collected 28 days after the second AZD1222 dose. The clonotype comes from an adult who received the AZD1222 COVID-19 vaccine. The CDR3 region is CASSTQTGLNTEAFF. In DNA, the CDR3 is TGTGCCAGTAGTACCCAGACAGGGCTCAACACTGAAGCTTTCTTT. Together with reference TRBV19 and TRBJ1-1, the CDR3 gives the full variable domain: DGGITQSPKYLFRKEGQNVTLSCEQNLNHDAMYWYRQDPGQGLRLIYYSQIVNDFQKGDIAEGYSVSREKKESFPLTVTSAQKNPTAFYLCASSTQTGLNTEAFFGQGTRLTVV.